One sample yielded the 28 T cell receptor beta chains listed below, sequenced in a study of blood T cell repertoires in COVID-19. Clones were read by immunoSEQ multiplex PCR, and TCRdb kept only the in-frame ones, dropping some. The sample includes under 200,000 clones, about 88% of them seen just once. The sequencing sample was made of peripheral blood. All receptors come from a woman aged 80 or older with acute or convalescent COVID-19.

The chain joins TRBV5-4 to TRBJ2-1, with 9 bases aligning to TRBD1. The trim removed 4 bases at V and 4 bases at J, leaving 3 bases unmatched. The germline gives CDR1 SGHNT, CDR2 YYREEE (reference sequence). CDR3 length: 14 amino acids. The CDR3 spells CASSLTGGYNEQFF. CDR3 nucleotide sequence: TGTGCCAGCAGCCTGACAGGGGGATACAATGAGCAGTTCTTC.

V and J are TRBV5-4 and TRBJ2-3; TRBD2 matches 10 bases. Germline values: CDR1 SGHNT, CDR2 YYREEE (reference sequence). The CDR3 is made up of 16 amino acids. The V segment lost 2 bases and the J segment 7 bases; nucleotides outside the gene matches: 10. The CDR3 loop is CASSFLSAGGLNTQYF. The CDR3 coding sequence is TGTGCCAGCAGCTTCCTCTCAGCGGGAGGGTTGAATACGCAGTATTTT.

This chain's CDR3 is CASSYIRQSVPYGYTF. CDR3 bases: TGTGCCAGCAGTTACATAAGACAGTCGGTACCCTATGGCTACACCTTC. This chain connects TRBV6-5 to TRBJ1-2; a weak D match, TRBD1 (5 bases). Germline-derived CDR1 and CDR2 are MNHEY and SVGAGI. The CDR3 totals 16 residues. V was pared by 2 bases and J by 4 bases, with 17 bases between.

The chain employs TRBV6-2 or TRBV6-3 and TRBJ1-5; 8 nucleotides line up with TRBD1. The germline V gene has CDR1 MNHEY and CDR2 SVGEGT. The trim removed 5 bases at V and 1 base at J, leaving 13 bases unmatched. The CDR3 sequence is 18 residues long. In DNA, the CDR3 is TGTGCCAGCAGTACCGGGACAGGCCAGTCCCGGAGCAATCAGCCCCAGCATTTT. It yields the protein CASSTGTGQSRSNQPQHF.

The chain recombines TRBV10-3 with TRBJ1-5; 10 bases map to TRBD1. Trimming removed 3 bases from V and 6 bases from J; junction bases left unmatched: 5. Germline V gene data show CDR1 as ENHRY and CDR2 as SYGVKD. CDR3 length: 15 amino acids. This chain's CDR3 is CAISEGTGAGQPQHF. In DNA form, the CDR3 reads TGTGCCATCAGTGAAGGGACAGGGGCGGGTCAGCCCCAGCATTTT.

The rearrangement joins TRBV6-6 to TRBJ1-4; D might be TRBD1 (5 bases). Germline lookup yields CDR1 MNHNY and CDR2 SVGAGI (reference sequence). The ends were cut back, 4 bases at V and 7 bases at J, with 13 bases in the middle. CDR3 length: 14 amino acids. The CDR3 DNA follows: TGTGCCAGCAGTTCTGGCAGGGTGGGTGAAAAACTGTTTTTT. It yields the protein CASSSGRVGEKLFF.

The rearrangement uses TRBV18 and TRBJ1-5; 7 bases match TRBD1. In germline, CDR1 is KGHSH, CDR2 LQKENI. Trimming removed 5 bases from V and 6 bases from J; junction bases left unmatched: 10. This CDR3 region has 15 residues. CDR3 in amino acids: CASSGTTGNGQPQHF. The CDR3 nucleotides are TGTGCCAGCTCAGGGACGACAGGGAACGGTCAGCCCCAGCATTTT.

This chain uses TRBV30 with TRBJ2-3, with D possibly TRBD1 on 6 matching bases. Germline-derived CDR1 and CDR2 are GTSNPN and SVGIG (reference sequence). The CDR3 sequence is 15 residues long. V was cut by 2 bases and J by 2 bases, with 14 bases left in between. Here the CDR3 DNA reads TGTGCCTGGAGTATGACAGGAAGGGTCACAGATACGCAGTATTTT. This encodes CAWSMTGRVTDTQYF.

Here the CDR3 reads CASRVTGVEKLFF. The CDR3 region has the DNA TGTGCCAGCAGAGTGACAGGGGTTGAAAAACTGTTTTTT. V and J are TRBV27 and TRBJ1-4; 8 bases agree with TRBD1. Germline V lookup: CDR1 MNHEY, CDR2 SMNVEV (reference sequence). Trimming at V came to 6 bases and at J to 7 bases, leaving 4 bases not matched to a gene. There are 13 residues in the CDR3.

The rearrangement joins TRBV7-2 to TRBJ2-3, with D perhaps matching TRBD2 (5 bases). Germline CDR1 reads SGHTA; CDR2 reads FQGNSA. V dropped 6 bases and J dropped 8 bases, with 12 bases sitting between them. The CDR3 is 12 amino acids. The CDR3 here is CASRPGIATQYF. The CDR3 DNA follows: TGTGCCAGCAGGCCGGGAATAGCTACGCAGTATTTT.

V is TRBV11-2 and J is TRBJ1-4, with TRBD1 identical over 7 bases. V lost 3 bases and J lost 6; bases outside the gene matches: 10. The CDR3 has 16 amino acids. Germline CDR1 SGHAT, CDR2 FQNNGV. CDR3 sequence reads: CASSLYLTGTDEKLFF. As DNA, the CDR3 is TGTGCCAGCAGCTTGTACCTAACCGGGACAGATGAAAAACTGTTTTTT.

The J gene is TRBJ1-1, the V gene TRBV2, with a possible D match to TRBD1 (6 bases). The CDR3 totals 13 residues. The V end lost 7 bases, the J end lost 1 base, and 10 bases lay between the germline ends. Germline V lookup: CDR1 SNHLY, CDR2 FYNNEI. The CDR3 spells CASKGQQNTEAFF. CDR3 in DNA: TGTGCCAGCAAGGGACAACAGAACACTGAAGCTTTCTTT. The variable domain in full, completed from reference TRBV2 and TRBJ1-1, reads EPEVTQTPSHQVTQMGQEVILRCVPISNHLYFYWYRQILGQKVEFLVSFYNNEISEKSEIFDDQFSVERPDGSNFTLKIRSTKLEDSAMYFCASKGQQNTEAFFGQGTRLTVV.

The J gene is TRBJ1-1, the V gene TRBV7-9; D is unresolved. The CDR3 sequence is 13 residues long. V dropped 5 bases and J dropped 1 base, with 8 bases sitting between them. Germline V gene sequence: CDR1 SEHNR, CDR2 FQNEAQ (reference sequence). CDR3 nucleotides: TGTGCCAGCAGCACCCGGGGGAACACTGAAGCTTTCTTT. This encodes CASSTRGNTEAFF.

V and J are TRBV7-9 and TRBJ1-2; D perhaps matches TRBD1 (5 bases). CDR3 size: 17 residues. Germline values: CDR1 SEHNR, CDR2 FQNEAQ (reference sequence). Trimming removed 1 base at V and 0 bases at J, with 15 bases between. The CDR3 is CASSLVEGGATNYGYTF. The DNA of the CDR3 is TGTGCCAGCAGCTTAGTCGAGGGCGGGGCTACTAACTATGGCTACACCTTC.

This chain connects TRBV6-1 to TRBJ2-5, with 8 bases matching TRBD2. The CDR3 is 16 residues long. The germline gives CDR1 MNHNS, CDR2 SASEGT. V gave up 3 bases and J gave up 5 bases; unmatched junction bases: 11. The CDR3 DNA follows: TGTGCCAGCAGTGACCAGCCGGGGGGGCCAGTGGAGACCCAGTACTTC. Protein product: CASSDQPGGPVETQYF.

In DNA, the CDR3 is TGTGCCAGCTCACCCCCGGGTTCTCAGCCCCAGCATTTT. Protein: CASSPPGSQPQHF. This rearrangement joins TRBV18 to TRBJ1-5; D remains ambiguous. The CDR3 loop spans 13 amino acids. Trimming cost V 3 bases and J 6 bases, with 9 bases left between them. Germline loops: CDR1 KGHSH, CDR2 LQKENI.

The chain recombines TRBV5-4 with TRBJ2-2, with 8 nucleotides matching TRBD2. V lost 3 bases to trimming and J lost 6 bases; unmatched junction nucleotides: 10. This CDR3 contains 16 residues. The germline CDR1 and CDR2 sequences are SGHNT and YYREEE (reference sequence). The chain's CDR3 is CASSSRPGLEPGELFF. For the CDR3, the DNA is TGTGCCAGCAGCTCGCGGCCGGGACTAGAACCCGGGGAGCTGTTTTTT.

The rearrangement links TRBV6-1 to TRBJ1-2; D is unclear. CDR3 length: 13 amino acids. Germline assignment: CDR1 MNHNS and CDR2 SASEGT. V lost 3 bases and J lost 8, with 13 bases in between. In DNA form, the CDR3 reads TGTGCCAGCAGTGACGAGGGTGGTCGGGGCTACACCTTC. Amino acid sequence: CASSDEGGRGYTF.

V is TRBV19 and J is TRBJ1-5, with unresolved D. Germline assignment: CDR1 LNHDA and CDR2 SQIVND (reference sequence). V dropped 4 bases and J dropped 5 bases, with 18 bases sitting between them. The CDR3 length is 16 residues. CDR3 in amino acids: CASSTRHQLTYQPQHF. The CDR3 DNA is TGTGCCAGTAGTACCAGACACCAGTTAACGTATCAGCCCCAGCATTTT.

The chain employs TRBV6-5 and TRBJ1-4; D not certain. CDR1 and CDR2 (germline): MNHEY, SVGAGI. This CDR3 has 14 residues. V was cut by 2 bases and J by 8 bases, with 12 bases left in between. This CDR3 is CASSYLTEREKLFF. CDR3 sequence (DNA): TGTGCCAGCAGTTACCTAACAGAAAGGGAAAAACTGTTTTTT.

V usage is TRBV19 and J usage is TRBJ1-5; no clear D gene. This CDR3 contains 16 residues. Germline values: CDR1 LNHDA, CDR2 SQIVND (reference sequence). The V and J ends lost 5 bases and 3 bases respectively, with 17 bases between them. The CDR3 is CASSRTLGSHNQPQHF. The CDR3 DNA follows: TGTGCCAGTAGTCGGACTCTGGGGTCCCACAATCAGCCCCAGCATTTT. The full variable domain, its missing parts supplied by reference TRBV19 and TRBJ1-5, is DGGITQSPKYLFRKEGQNVTLSCEQNLNHDAMYWYRQDPGQGLRLIYYSQIVNDFQKGDIAEGYSVSREKKESFPLTVTSAQKNPTAFYLCASSRTLGSHNQPQHFGDGTRLSIL.

J is TRBJ2-2 and V is TRBV5-1, with 10 bases lining up with TRBD1. The CDR3 totals 15 residues. V was pared by 5 bases and J by 4 bases, with 5 bases of the junction left unmatched. Germline assignment: CDR1 SGHRS and CDR2 YFSETQ. This CDR3 is CASSSGTGVTGELFF. CDR3 nucleotides: TGCGCCAGCAGTTCCGGGACAGGGGTCACCGGGGAGCTGTTTTTT.

The chain joins TRBV27 to TRBJ1-1, with 7 positions matching TRBD1. The CDR3 extends over 14 amino acids. Germline values: CDR1 MNHEY, CDR2 SMNVEV (reference sequence). The V and J ends lost 3 bases and 2 bases, in that order; junction bases with no gene match: 3. DNA for the CDR3: TGTGCCAGCAGTTTCCAGGGGGGCAACACTGAAGCTTTCTTT. Its translation is CASSFQGGNTEAFF.

The CDR3 DNA reads as TGTGCCATCAGTGAGTCCCGGGACAGGGTAAAGGGAGAGACCCAGTACTTC. Amino acid sequence: CAISESRDRVKGETQYF. This sequence joins TRBV10-3 and TRBJ2-5, with 9 bases aligning to TRBD1. J was trimmed by 4 bases and V by 0 bases; bases with no gene match: 9. This CDR3 spans 17 amino acids. Germline CDR1 is ENHRY and CDR2 is SYGVKD.

This sequence joins TRBV15 and TRBJ2-1; 15 bases fit TRBD2. V lost 2 bases and J lost 8; bases outside the gene matches: 10. This CDR3 is built from 18 residues. Germline V gives CDR1 LNHNV, CDR2 YYDKDF (reference sequence). CDR3 sequence (DNA): TGTGCCACCAGCAGATTGGGGACTAGCGGGAGGCCTATTGATGAGCAGTTCTTC. Its protein is CATSRLGTSGRPIDEQFF.

The rearrangement joins TRBV4-3 to TRBJ1-1; D remains ambiguous. CDR1 LGHNA and CDR2 YSLEER come from the germline V gene. Trimming cost V 2 bases and J 3 bases, with 7 bases left between them. There are 13 residues in the CDR3. The CDR3, as DNA: TGCGCCAGCAGCCAAATAACATACACTGAAGCTTTCTTT. This sequence encodes CASSQITYTEAFF.

The rearrangement joins TRBV18 to TRBJ2-5, with 11 bases lining up with TRBD2. Germline assignment: CDR1 KGHSH and CDR2 LQKENI. Trimming took 3 bases from V and 1 from J; bases not matched to a gene: 4. CDR3 size: 16 residues. As DNA, the CDR3 is TGTGCCAGCTCACCGAGACTAGCGGGACTCCAAGAGACCCAGTACTTC. Translation gives CASSPRLAGLQETQYF. Looking up the rest from reference TRBV18 and TRBJ2-5 gives the full variable domain: NAGVMQNPRHLVRRRGQEARLRCSPMKGHSHVYWYRQLPEEGLKFMVYLQKENIIDESGMPKERFSAEFPKEGPSILRIQQVVRGDSAAYFCASSPRLAGLQETQYFGPGTRLLVL.

The chain combines TRBV11-2 with TRBJ2-1, with 9 bases identical to TRBD2. With 5 bases clipped from V and 6 bases from J, the junction kept 8 bases outside the gene matches. Germline-derived CDR1 and CDR2 are SGHAT and FQNNGV. This CDR3 contains 15 residues. CDR3 nucleotides: TGTGCCAGCAGCCCTTTCGGGACTAGCAGCAATGAGCAGTTCTTC. This codes for CASSPFGTSSNEQFF.